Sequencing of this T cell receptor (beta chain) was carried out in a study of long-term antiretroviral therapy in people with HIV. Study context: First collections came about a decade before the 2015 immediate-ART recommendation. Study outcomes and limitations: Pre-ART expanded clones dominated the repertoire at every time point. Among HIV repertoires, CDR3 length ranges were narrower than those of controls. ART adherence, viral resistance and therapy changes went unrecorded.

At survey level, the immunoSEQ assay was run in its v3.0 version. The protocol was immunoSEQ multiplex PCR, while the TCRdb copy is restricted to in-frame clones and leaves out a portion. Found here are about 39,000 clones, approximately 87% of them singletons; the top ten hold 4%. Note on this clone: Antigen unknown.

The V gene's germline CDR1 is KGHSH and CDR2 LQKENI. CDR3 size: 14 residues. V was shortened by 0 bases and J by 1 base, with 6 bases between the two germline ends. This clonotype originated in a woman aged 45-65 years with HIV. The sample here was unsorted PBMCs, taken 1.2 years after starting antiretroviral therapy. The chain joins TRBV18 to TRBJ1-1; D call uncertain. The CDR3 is CASSPPIGNTEAFF. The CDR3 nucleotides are TGTGCCAGCTCACCACCCATCGGGAACACTGAAGCTTTCTTT.